The present entry profiles one TCR beta chain with its context. At one boundary the junction diverges from the germline segment, which might be a read error. The sample is drawn from a study of metastatic and nonmetastatic thyroid tumors. None of the patients had undergone any treatment ahead of thyroid surgery. The CDR3 has 14 amino acids. Germline values: CDR1 MNHEY, CDR2 SMNVEV (reference sequence). Original analysis: A papillary thyroid cancer distant-metastasis classifier was built from CDR3 differences across clinicopathological groups. From the PCR reads, TCRdb re-called clones with MiXCR. TCRdb assigned the V and J calls; the authors' analysis was not used. This sample carries 25,000 to 35,000 clones, 4% of them seen once, and the ten largest clones take roughly a fifth.

The sample was blood. The chain combines TRBV27 with TRBJ2-5; no clear D gene. The TCR originated in a female donor with papillary thyroid cancer or a benign thyroid nodule (not recorded which). Some clones in this sample may be carry-over from other donors' samples. CDR3 residues: CASSPNNVQEIQYF. Here the CDR3 DNA reads TGTGCCAGCAGTCCCAATAACGTCCAAGAGATCCAGTACTTC.